This entry describes one T cell receptor beta chain. This sample was taken from a study of radiotherapy plus CTLA-4 blockade in lung cancer. The method was immunoSEQ multiplex PCR; TCRdb's version includes in-frame clones alone and lacks a portion of them. The sample holds about 51,000 clones, about 85% seen once. This clonotype was obtained from a human donor with non-small cell lung cancer who had a complete response to radiotherapy plus ipilimumab. Material: peripheral blood, obtained from a patient treated with radiotherapy plus ipilimumab.

In DNA form, the CDR3 reads TGTGCCAGTAGTGCTCCGGGACAGGGGTATAGTTCTGGGGCCAACGTCCTGACTTTC. It encodes CASSAPGQGYSSGANVLTF. The chain combines TRBV19 with TRBJ2-6, with 10 bases fitting TRBD1. V shed 5 bases and J 1 base; nucleotides not matched to a gene: 11. The V gene's germline CDR1 is LNHDA and CDR2 SQIVND (reference sequence). This CDR3 is built from 19 residues.